This TCR beta chain came from a study of T-cell reconstitution after alpha-beta-depleted transplantation in children. Study-level points and caveats: Newly produced T cells mostly accounted for T-cell counts and diversity one year post-transplant. TCRbeta diversity was high at day 60 in some patients (a result of surviving recipient T cells and thymic progenitors). Alpha-beta T cells present about two months after transplant were reported to originate from several hundred expanded graft clones.

The germline V gene encodes CDR1 SGHDT and CDR2 YYEEEE. V lost 7 bases, J lost 4 bases, and 17 bases lay in between. This CDR3 contains 14 residues. This clonotype was detected ten times or more. Its antigen is not identified. TCRbeta library preparation incorporated unique molecular identifiers. One entry per CDR3 protein, called by TCRdb with MiXCR from the PCR reads. The sample has about 460,000 distinct CDR3 sequences; 10% to 13% are singletons. This TCR derives from a child under 10 years old with inherited bone marrow failure, due to receive a stem cell transplant. This chain joins TRBV5-6 and TRBJ1-2, with D possibly being TRBD1 (5 bases). This specimen was PBMCs, taken before TCRalphabeta/CD19-depleted stem cell transplant. CDR3 nucleotide sequence: TGTGCCAGCCATCTCCGGGACGCAGCCTATGGCTACACCTTC. It codes for CASHLRDAAYGYTF.